The 28 T cell receptor beta chains below were found in one sample sequenced in a study of blood T cell repertoires in COVID-19. Data came from immunoSEQ multiplex PCR; TCRdb stores just in-frame clones and leaves some out. The data contain fewer than 70,000 clones, 79% of them singletons. Source material: peripheral blood. Receptors were obtained from a man in his sixties with acute or convalescent COVID-19.

The V and J genes are TRBV7-3 and TRBJ2-3; possible D gene TRBD1, 6 bases. This CDR3 has 16 amino acids. Deletions cut 4 bases from V and 4 bases from J, with 18 bases between. Per germline, CDR1 SGHTA and CDR2 FQGTGA. The CDR3 sequence: CASSSHRGQSPDTQYF. The DNA for the CDR3 is TGTGCCAGCAGCTCGCACCGAGGACAGTCTCCAGATACGCAGTATTTT. Variable domain in full (rest from reference TRBV7-3 and TRBJ2-3): GAGVSQTPSNKVTEKGKYVELRCDPISGHTALYWYRQSLGQGPEFLIYFQGTGAADDSGLPNDRFFAVRPEGSVSTLKIQRTERGDSAVYLCASSSHRGQSPDTQYFGPGTRLTVL.

The chain recombines TRBV5-4 with TRBJ2-2, with 9 bases fitting TRBD1. The CDR3 totals 17 residues. Germline assignment: CDR1 SGHNT and CDR2 YYREEE (reference sequence). J gave up 1 base and V 4 bases, and 8 bases lay outside the gene matches. As DNA, the CDR3 is TGTGCCAGCAGCCGACCCACAGGGGGCAGGAACACCGGGGAGCTGTTTTTT. It encodes CASSRPTGGRNTGELFF.

The chain recombines TRBV7-2 with TRBJ2-7; TRBD1 aligns across 9 bases. The CDR3 runs 15 residues. Germline values: CDR1 SGHTA, CDR2 FQGNSA. J gave up 2 bases and V 3 bases, and 5 bases lay outside the gene matches. CDR3 DNA sequence: TGTGCCAGCAGCTTGTCCGGGACAGGGACCTACGAGCAGTACTTC. Its translation is CASSLSGTGTYEQYF.

This chain connects TRBV2 to TRBJ2-1; 9 bases are shared with TRBD2. J was trimmed by 4 bases and V by 2 bases; bases with no gene match: 3. Germline V gives CDR1 SNHLY, CDR2 FYNNEI. This CDR3 region has 15 residues. CDR3 region: CASSESSGGYNEQFF. The CDR3 DNA reads as TGTGCCAGCAGTGAATCCAGCGGGGGGTACAATGAGCAGTTCTTC.

This chain connects TRBV4-1 to TRBJ2-7; a weak D match, TRBD1 (5 bases). The CDR3 extends over 14 amino acids. CDR1 and CDR2 (germline): MGHRA, YSYEKL. Between the trimmed V and J ends, which lost 1 base and 3 bases, there was a span of 10 bases. The CDR3 nucleotides read TGCGCCAGCAGCCAAGCCTCGCAGGGCTACGAGCAGTACTTC. It specifies CASSQASQGYEQYF.

This clone is a singleton in its sample. This chain connects TRBV5-4 to TRBJ2-5, with 7 bases aligning to TRBD2. V lost 4 bases to trimming and J lost 1 base; unmatched junction nucleotides: 4. This CDR3 has 14 amino acids. In germline, CDR1 is SGHNT, CDR2 YYREEE (reference sequence). The CDR3 bases are TGTGCCAGCAGCCTGAGCGGGGTCCAAGAGACCCAGTACTTC. It codes for CASSLSGVQETQYF. Full variable domain (remainder filled in from reference TRBV5-4 and TRBJ2-5): ETGVTQSPTHLIKTRGQQVTLRCSSQSGHNTVSWYQQALGQGPQFIFQYYREEENGRGNFPPRFSGLQFPNYSSELNVNALELDDSALYLCASSLSGVQETQYFGPGTRLLVL.

The chain couples TRBV24-1 to TRBJ1-2; D is possibly TRBD1 (6 bases). In germline, CDR1 is KGHDR, CDR2 SFDVKD. CDR3 length: 14 amino acids. The V end lost 12 bases, the J end lost 0 bases, and 16 bases lay between the germline ends. The CDR3 region has the DNA TGTGCCCCTACAGGGCGCCGTTCTAACTATGGCTACACCTTC. Amino acids: CAPTGRRSNYGYTF.

This rearrangement joins TRBV18 to TRBJ1-1; 9 nucleotides line up with TRBD1. Germline V gene sequence: CDR1 KGHSH, CDR2 LQKENI. The CDR3 loop spans 15 amino acids. Germline trimming cut 5 bases from V and 2 bases from J; bases unmatched to any gene: 6. The CDR3 spells CASSTITGGNTEAFF. The CDR3 DNA follows: TGTGCCAGCTCAACGATCACAGGGGGCAACACTGAAGCTTTCTTT.

The gene calls are TRBV12-5 and TRBJ2-7; D not certain. Per germline, CDR1 LGHNT and CDR2 FRNRAP. CDR3 length equals 14 residues. The V end lost 3 bases, the J end lost 7 bases, and 16 bases lay between the germline ends. In DNA form, the CDR3 reads TGTGCTAGTGGTTTAACCGGGTCGAGTTTGGAGCAGTACTTC. Translation gives CASGLTGSSLEQYF. Looking up the rest from reference TRBV12-5 and TRBJ2-7 gives the full variable domain: DARVTQTPRHKVTEMGQEVTMRCQPILGHNTVFWYRQTMMQGLELLAYFRNRAPLDDSGMPKDRFSAEMPDATLATLKIQPSEPRDSAVYFCASGLTGSSLEQYFGPGTRLTVT.

The chain combines TRBV7-2 with TRBJ2-1; D unresolved. Germline CDR1 reads SGHTA; CDR2 reads FQGNSA. V dropped 5 bases and J dropped 12 bases, with 20 bases sitting between them. The CDR3 runs 14 residues. The CDR3 sequence is CASSTRHGFDGQFF. The CDR3, as DNA: TGTGCCAGCAGCACCAGACATGGCTTCGATGGGCAGTTCTTC.

The J gene is TRBJ1-2, the V gene TRBV28, with 8 nucleotides matching TRBD1. CDR1 is MDHEN and CDR2 is SYDVKM in the germline V gene. This CDR3 contains 14 residues. Trimming took 7 bases from V and 7 from J; bases not matched to a gene: 11. Written as DNA, the CDR3 is TGTGCCAGCACAGACAGGGGCGTGTTTCGTGGCTACACCTTC. Protein sequence: CASTDRGVFRGYTF.

The chain is built from TRBV2 and TRBJ2-1, with 8 bases aligning to TRBD1. Germline lookup yields CDR1 SNHLY and CDR2 FYNNEI. The CDR3 runs 15 residues. Unmatched junction bases numbered 10, after V lost 10 bases and J lost 2 bases. The CDR3 region is CATPRQDRAYNEQFF. CDR3 nucleotide sequence: TGTGCCACCCCGCGCCAGGACAGGGCCTACAATGAGCAGTTCTTC.

This chain connects TRBV7-9 to TRBJ1-2, with D perhaps matching TRBD1 (6 bases). From germline, CDR1 is SEHNR and CDR2 FQNEAQ (reference sequence). The CDR3 extends over 13 amino acids. V was cut by 6 bases and J by 5 bases, with 13 bases left in between. The CDR3 DNA sequence: TGTGCCAGCAGTTTCGAGCAGGGGTATGGCTACACCTTC. Its protein product is CASSFEQGYGYTF.

The CDR3 protein is CASSTGTGGDIQYF. In DNA form, the CDR3 reads TGTGCCAGTAGTACTGGGACAGGGGGGGACATTCAGTACTTC. The J gene is TRBJ2-4, the V gene TRBV19; TRBD1 aligns across 11 bases. The CDR3 is made up of 14 amino acids. From germline, CDR1 is LNHDA and CDR2 SQIVND (reference sequence). V shed 4 bases and J 8 bases; nucleotides not matched to a gene: 4. Based on the CDR3 plus reference TRBV19 and TRBJ2-4, the full variable domain is DGGITQSPKYLFRKEGQNVTLSCEQNLNHDAMYWYRQDPGQGLRLIYYSQIVNDFQKGDIAEGYSVSREKKESFPLTVTSAQKNPTAFYLCASSTGTGGDIQYFGAGTRLSVL.

This clone was seen a few times. The chain combines TRBV7-3 with TRBJ2-1; no reliable D call. The V gene lost 0 bases and the J gene lost 4 bases, with 7 bases spanning the gap. Germline V gene data show CDR1 as SGHTA and CDR2 as FQGTGA. CDR3 length: 14 residues. The CDR3 reads CASSLTSLYNEQFF. The DNA of the CDR3 is TGTGCCAGCAGCTTAACGTCGTTATACAATGAGCAGTTCTTC.

V usage is TRBV12-5 and J usage is TRBJ2-5, with 8 positions matching TRBD1. CDR3 length: 14 residues. Germline-derived CDR1 and CDR2 are LGHNT and FRNRAP. The trim removed 5 bases at V and 4 bases at J, leaving 6 bases unmatched. The CDR3 reads CASGPSTGVETQYF. The CDR3 coding sequence is TGTGCTAGTGGTCCCTCGACAGGGGTAGAGACCCAGTACTTC.

CDR3 protein: CATSRGGGTGELFF. The CDR3 bases are TGTGCCACCAGCCGCGGGGGGGGCACCGGGGAGCTGTTTTTT. The V gene is TRBV15, the J gene TRBJ2-2; 9 bases align to TRBD2. With 5 bases clipped from V and 4 bases from J, the junction kept 2 bases outside the gene matches. Germline lookup yields CDR1 LNHNV and CDR2 YYDKDF (reference sequence). The CDR3 extends over 14 amino acids. Looking up the rest from reference TRBV15 and TRBJ2-2 gives the full variable domain: DAMVIQNPRYQVTQFGKPVTLSCSQTLNHNVMYWYQQKSSQAPKLLFHYYDKDFNNEADTPDNFQSRRPNTSFCFLDIRSPGLGDTAMYLCATSRGGGTGELFFGEGSRLTVL.

The chain has TRBV24-1 and TRBJ2-1, with 9 positions matching TRBD2. The germline V gene has CDR1 KGHDR and CDR2 SFDVKD. This CDR3 has 17 amino acids. The trim removed 0 bases at V and 0 bases at J, leaving 2 bases unmatched. This chain's CDR3 is CATSDLTRGGSYNEQFF. The CDR3 bases are TGTGCCACCAGTGATTTGACGCGGGGGGGCTCCTACAATGAGCAGTTCTTC.

The J gene is TRBJ1-1, the V gene TRBV5-1, with a tentative D call TRBD1 (6 bases). The CDR3 has 14 amino acids. Trimming shortened V by 2 bases and J by 1 base, and 9 bases separated the two germline ends. CDR1 is SGHRS and CDR2 is YFSETQ in the germline V gene. The CDR3 DNA reads TGCGCCAGCAGCTTTACAGGGAGGAACACTGAAGCTTTCTTT. It yields the protein CASSFTGRNTEAFF.

V is TRBV12-3 or TRBV12-4 and J is TRBJ2-3, with a weak D call TRBD2 (5 bases). Between the trimmed V and J ends, which lost 3 bases and 6 bases, there was a span of 10 bases. The CDR3 length is 13 residues. CDR3 amino acids: CASSFSPGDTQYF. The CDR3 nucleotides read TGTGCCAGCAGTTTCTCTCCGGGGGATACGCAGTATTTT.

The V and J genes are TRBV12-5 and TRBJ1-2; D is undetermined. Germline lookup yields CDR1 LGHNT and CDR2 FRNRAP. Trimming cost V 0 bases and J 6 bases, with 14 bases left between them. The CDR3 is 15 residues long. CDR3: CASGLVPGYDNGYTF. CDR3 in DNA: TGTGCTAGTGGTTTGGTACCGGGGTATGATAATGGCTACACCTTC. The variable domain in full, completed from reference TRBV12-5 and TRBJ1-2, reads DARVTQTPRHKVTEMGQEVTMRCQPILGHNTVFWYRQTMMQGLELLAYFRNRAPLDDSGMPKDRFSAEMPDATLATLKIQPSEPRDSAVYFCASGLVPGYDNGYTFGSGTRLTVV.

The chain has TRBV6-1 and TRBJ1-4; D is possibly TRBD1 (5 bases). The CDR3 runs 15 residues. From germline, CDR1 is MNHNS and CDR2 SASEGT. V was cut by 1 base and J by 5 bases, with 11 bases left in between. CDR3 sequence reads: CASSEETTANEKLFF. The CDR3 DNA reads TGTGCCAGCAGTGAAGAAACGACAGCAAATGAAAAACTGTTTTTT.

The V call is TRBV24-1, the J call TRBJ2-1, with 8 bases matching TRBD2. After removal of 9 bases from V and 4 bases from J, the junction contained 7 bases not matched to a gene. The CDR3 runs to 14 residues. The germline CDR1 and CDR2 sequences are KGHDR and SFDVKD. CDR3 in DNA: TGTGCCACCCCCGGGAGGGGCACGTACAATGAGCAGTTCTTC. Protein product: CATPGRGTYNEQFF.

The chain carries TRBV5-8 and TRBJ1-5; 11 bases map to TRBD1. The CDR3 loop spans 14 amino acids. The trim removed 2 bases at V and 9 bases at J, leaving 4 bases unmatched. Per germline, CDR1 SGHTS and CDR2 YDEGEE. CDR3 coding DNA: TGTGCCAGCAGCTTCGGGACAGGGGGTCGGCCCCAGCATTTT. This codes for CASSFGTGGRPQHF.

CDR3 in DNA: TGTGCCAGCAGCCCCGAGATGGGCGTTGGGAACACTGAAGCTTTCTTT. This sequence encodes CASSPEMGVGNTEAFF. The chain is built from TRBV11-2 and TRBJ1-1; no clear D gene. The V end lost 5 bases, the J end lost 1 base, and 17 bases lay between the germline ends. The CDR3 loop spans 16 amino acids. Germline V gives CDR1 SGHAT, CDR2 FQNNGV.

The genes are TRBV2 and TRBJ1-6, with 9 nucleotides matching TRBD1. V was clipped by 5 bases and J by 8 bases; unmatched bases: 4. Germline assignment: CDR1 SNHLY and CDR2 FYNNEI. The CDR3 runs 14 residues. CDR3 amino acids: CASSPGQGHSPLHF. The DNA of the CDR3 is TGTGCCAGCAGTCCTGGACAGGGGCATTCACCCCTCCACTTT.

The chain links TRBV7-9 to TRBJ2-1; 9 bases fit TRBD1. The CDR3 totals 16 residues. V was pared by 1 base and J by 6 bases, with 7 bases of the junction left unmatched. CDR1 is SEHNR and CDR2 is FQNEAQ in the germline V gene (reference sequence). CDR3 DNA: TGTGCCAGCAGCTTAGGTCCGACAGGGGGTTTCAATGAGCAGTTCTTC. This sequence encodes CASSLGPTGGFNEQFF.

V usage is TRBV7-8 and J usage is TRBJ1-2; D ambiguous. V was clipped by 5 bases and J by 2 bases, with 6 bases between them. Germline V gene sequence: CDR1 SGHVS, CDR2 FQNEAQ. This CDR3 has 12 amino acids. The chain's CDR3 is CASSPQNYGYTF. The CDR3 DNA follows: TGTGCCAGCAGCCCCCAAAACTATGGCTACACCTTC. The full variable domain, completed using reference TRBV7-8 and TRBJ1-2, is GAGVSQSPRYKVAKRGQDVALRCDPISGHVSLFWYQQALGQGPEFLTYFQNEAQLDKSGLPSDRFFAERPEGSVSTLKIQRTQQEDSAVYLCASSPQNYGYTFGSGTRLTVV.